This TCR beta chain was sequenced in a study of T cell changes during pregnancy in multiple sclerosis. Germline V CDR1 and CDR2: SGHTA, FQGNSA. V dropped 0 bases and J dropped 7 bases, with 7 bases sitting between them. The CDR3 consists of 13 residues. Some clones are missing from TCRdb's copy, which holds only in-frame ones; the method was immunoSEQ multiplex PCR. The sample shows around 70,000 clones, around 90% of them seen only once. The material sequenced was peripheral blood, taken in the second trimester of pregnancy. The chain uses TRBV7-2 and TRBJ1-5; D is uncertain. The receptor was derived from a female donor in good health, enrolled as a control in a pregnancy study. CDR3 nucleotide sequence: TGTGCCAGCAGCTTAGCAAGCGGGCAGCCCCAGCATTTT. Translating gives CASSLASGQPQHF.